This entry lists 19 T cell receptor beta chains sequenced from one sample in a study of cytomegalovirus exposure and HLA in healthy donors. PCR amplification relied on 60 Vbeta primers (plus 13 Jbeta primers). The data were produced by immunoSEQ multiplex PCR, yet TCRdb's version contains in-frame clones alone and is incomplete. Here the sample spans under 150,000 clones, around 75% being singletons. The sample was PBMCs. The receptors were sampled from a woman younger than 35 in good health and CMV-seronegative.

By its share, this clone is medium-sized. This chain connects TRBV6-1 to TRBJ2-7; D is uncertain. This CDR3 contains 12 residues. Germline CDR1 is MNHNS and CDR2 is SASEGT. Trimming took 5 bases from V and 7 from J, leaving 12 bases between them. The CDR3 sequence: CASSPSRMEQYF. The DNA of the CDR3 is TGTGCCAGCAGTCCCTCCAGGATGGAGCAGTACTTC.

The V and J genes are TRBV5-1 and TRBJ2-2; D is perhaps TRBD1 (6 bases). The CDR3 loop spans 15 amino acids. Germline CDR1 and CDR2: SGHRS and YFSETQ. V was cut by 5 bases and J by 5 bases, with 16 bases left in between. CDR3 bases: TGCGCCAGCAGAAGTTTGAGGGGGTCGACCGGGGAGCTGTTTTTT. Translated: CASRSLRGSTGELFF. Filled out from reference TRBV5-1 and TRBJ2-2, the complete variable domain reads KAGVTQTPRYLIKTRGQQVTLSCSPISGHRSVSWYQQTPGQGLQFLFEYFSETQRNKGNFPGRFSGRQFSNSRSEMNVSTLELGDSALYLCASRSLRGSTGELFFGEGSRLTVL.

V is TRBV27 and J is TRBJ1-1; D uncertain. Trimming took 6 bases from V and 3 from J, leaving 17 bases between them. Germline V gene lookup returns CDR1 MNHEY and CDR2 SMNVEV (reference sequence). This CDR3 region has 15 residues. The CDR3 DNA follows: TGTGCCAGCAGCTTAGGCACAAAGATATACACTGAAGCTTTCTTT. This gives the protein CASSLGTKIYTEAFF.

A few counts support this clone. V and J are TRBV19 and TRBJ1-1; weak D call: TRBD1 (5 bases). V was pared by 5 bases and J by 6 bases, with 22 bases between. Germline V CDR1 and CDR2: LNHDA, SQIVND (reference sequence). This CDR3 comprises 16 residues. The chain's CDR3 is CASSPGHKSLGAEAFF. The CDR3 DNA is TGTGCCAGTAGTCCAGGACACAAATCCCTGGGCGCTGAAGCTTTCTTT. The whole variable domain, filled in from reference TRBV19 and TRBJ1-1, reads DGGITQSPKYLFRKEGQNVTLSCEQNLNHDAMYWYRQDPGQGLRLIYYSQIVNDFQKGDIAEGYSVSREKKESFPLTVTSAQKNPTAFYLCASSPGHKSLGAEAFFGQGTRLTVV.

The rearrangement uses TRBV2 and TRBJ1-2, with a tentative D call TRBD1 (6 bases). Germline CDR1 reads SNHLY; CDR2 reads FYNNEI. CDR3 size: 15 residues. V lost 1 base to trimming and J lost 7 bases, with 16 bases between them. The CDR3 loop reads CASSEERTGWVGYTF. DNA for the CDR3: TGTGCCAGCAGTGAAGAGCGAACAGGGTGGGTTGGCTACACCTTC.

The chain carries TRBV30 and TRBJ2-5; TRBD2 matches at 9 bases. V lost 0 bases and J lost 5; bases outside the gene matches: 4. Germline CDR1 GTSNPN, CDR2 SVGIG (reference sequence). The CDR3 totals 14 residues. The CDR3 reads CAWSVSGGLETQYF. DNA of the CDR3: TGTGCCTGGAGTGTCAGCGGGGGGCTGGAGACCCAGTACTTC.

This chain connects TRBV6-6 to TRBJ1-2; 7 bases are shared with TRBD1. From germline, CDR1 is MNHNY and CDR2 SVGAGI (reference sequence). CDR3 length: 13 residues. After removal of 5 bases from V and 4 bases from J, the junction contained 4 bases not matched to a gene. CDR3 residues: CASSQGQLYGYTF. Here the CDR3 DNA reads TGTGCCAGCAGTCAGGGACAGCTCTATGGCTACACCTTC.

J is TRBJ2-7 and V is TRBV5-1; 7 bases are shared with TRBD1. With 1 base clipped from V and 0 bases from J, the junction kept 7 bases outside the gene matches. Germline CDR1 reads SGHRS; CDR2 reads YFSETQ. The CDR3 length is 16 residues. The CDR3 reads CASSLKKGASSYEQYF. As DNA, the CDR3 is TGCGCCAGCAGCTTGAAGAAGGGGGCGAGCTCCTACGAGCAGTACTTC.

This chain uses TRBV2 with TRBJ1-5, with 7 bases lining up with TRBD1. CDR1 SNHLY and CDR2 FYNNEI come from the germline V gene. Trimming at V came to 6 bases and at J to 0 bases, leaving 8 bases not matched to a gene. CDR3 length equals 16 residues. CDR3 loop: CASRKTGLDSNQPQHF. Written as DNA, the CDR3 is TGTGCCAGCAGGAAGACAGGGCTCGATAGCAATCAGCCCCAGCATTTT.

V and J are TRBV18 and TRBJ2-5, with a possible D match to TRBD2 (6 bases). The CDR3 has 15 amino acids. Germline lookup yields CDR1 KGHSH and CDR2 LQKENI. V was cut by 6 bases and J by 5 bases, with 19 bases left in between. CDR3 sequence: CASSAGSQRVETQYF. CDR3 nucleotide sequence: TGTGCCAGCTCGGCGGGGAGTCAGAGGGTGGAGACCCAGTACTTC.

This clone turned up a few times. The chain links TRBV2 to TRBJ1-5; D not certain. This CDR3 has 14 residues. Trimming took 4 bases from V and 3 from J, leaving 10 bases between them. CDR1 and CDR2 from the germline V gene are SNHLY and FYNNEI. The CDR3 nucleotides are TGTGCCAGCAGTGGAGGGCAGGACAATCAGCCCCAGCATTTT. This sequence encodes CASSGGQDNQPQHF.

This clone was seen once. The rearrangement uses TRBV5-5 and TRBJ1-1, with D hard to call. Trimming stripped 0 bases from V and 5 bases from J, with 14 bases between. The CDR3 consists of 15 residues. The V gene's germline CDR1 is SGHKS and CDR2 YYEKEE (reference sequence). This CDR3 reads CASSLDSRSGTEAFF. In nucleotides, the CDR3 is TGTGCCAGCAGCTTGGATTCGAGGTCGGGGACTGAAGCTTTCTTT.

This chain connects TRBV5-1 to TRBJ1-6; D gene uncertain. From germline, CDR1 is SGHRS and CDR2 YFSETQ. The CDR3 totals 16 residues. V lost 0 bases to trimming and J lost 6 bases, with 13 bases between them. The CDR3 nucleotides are TGCGCCAGCAGCTTGGGGTCGGGAAACGGTAATTCACCCCTCCACTTT. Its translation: CASSLGSGNGNSPLHF.

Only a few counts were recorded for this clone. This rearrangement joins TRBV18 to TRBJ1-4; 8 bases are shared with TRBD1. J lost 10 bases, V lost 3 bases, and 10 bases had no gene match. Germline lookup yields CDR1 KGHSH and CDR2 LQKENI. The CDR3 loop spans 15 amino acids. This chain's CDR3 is CASSPPGQALGKLFF. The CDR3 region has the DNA TGTGCCAGCTCACCCCCGGGACAGGCCCTTGGAAAACTGTTTTTT.

The CDR3 coding sequence is TGTGCCAGCAGTCCATCGCCAACTGACCCTAGACCTTCCTACGAGCAGTACTTC. Its protein product is CASSPSPTDPRPSYEQYF. The rearrangement uses TRBV7-9 and TRBJ2-7; D gene ambiguous. Trimming shortened V by 6 bases and J by 1 base, and 25 bases separated the two germline ends. The CDR3 runs to 18 residues. Germline CDR1 is SEHNR and CDR2 is FQNEAQ (reference sequence).

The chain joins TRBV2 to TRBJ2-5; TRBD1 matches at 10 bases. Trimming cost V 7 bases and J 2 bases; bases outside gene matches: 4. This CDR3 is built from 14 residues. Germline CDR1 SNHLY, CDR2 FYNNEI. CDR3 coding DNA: TGTGCCAGCACCCGGGACAGGGGTCAAGAGACCCAGTACTTC. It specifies CASTRDRGQETQYF.

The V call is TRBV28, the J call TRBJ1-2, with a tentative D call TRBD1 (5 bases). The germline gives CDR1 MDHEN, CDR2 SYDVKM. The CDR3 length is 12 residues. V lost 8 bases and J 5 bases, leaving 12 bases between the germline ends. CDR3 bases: TGTGCCAGCCTAAGGGGTTCGTATGGCTACACCTTC. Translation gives CASLRGSYGYTF.

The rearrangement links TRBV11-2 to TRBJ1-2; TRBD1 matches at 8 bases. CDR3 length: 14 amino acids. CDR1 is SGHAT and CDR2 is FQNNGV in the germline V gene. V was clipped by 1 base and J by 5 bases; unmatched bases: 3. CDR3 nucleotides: TGTGCCAGCAGCTTAGGAACAGGGGGGTATGGCTACACCTTC. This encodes CASSLGTGGYGYTF.

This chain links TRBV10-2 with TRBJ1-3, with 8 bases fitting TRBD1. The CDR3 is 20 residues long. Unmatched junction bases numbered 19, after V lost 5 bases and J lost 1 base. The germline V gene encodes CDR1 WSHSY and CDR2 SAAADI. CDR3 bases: TGCGCCAGCAGTTTGCTGTGGGAACTTGGTCAGGGGGCTTCTGGAAACACCATATATTTT. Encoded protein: CASSLLWELGQGASGNTIYF.